This entry lists 18 T cell receptor beta chains sequenced from one sample in a study of cytomegalovirus exposure and HLA in healthy donors. The PCR contained 60 Vbeta and 13 Jbeta primers. This table comes from immunoSEQ multiplex PCR, and its TCRdb copy is limited to in-frame clones, with some not included. The data contain 200,000 to 250,000 clones, over 70% of them singletons. Sequences were obtained from PBMCs. These receptors all stem from a woman aged 55-69 years in good health and CMV-seropositive.

In its sample, this clone was seen once. The chain employs TRBV27 and TRBJ2-1, with 9 bases fitting TRBD1. Germline CDR1 and CDR2: MNHEY and SMNVEV (reference sequence). This CDR3 has 14 residues. Trimming at V came to 2 bases and at J to 7 bases, leaving 3 bases not matched to a gene. CDR3 amino acids: CASSLDRGLNEQFF. Here the CDR3 DNA reads TGTGCCAGCAGTTTAGACAGGGGGTTAAATGAGCAGTTCTTC.

The chain employs TRBV18 and TRBJ1-1, with D perhaps matching TRBD1 (6 bases). Germline CDR1 is KGHSH and CDR2 is LQKENI. V was trimmed by 6 bases and J by 4 bases, leaving 24 bases between them. The CDR3 runs to 17 residues. The CDR3 DNA reads TGTGCCAGCTCCCCAGGCGGACAGCGCATAGGGCCCACTGAAGCTTTCTTT. Its translation is CASSPGGQRIGPTEAFF.

This clone was seen only a few times. The V and J genes are TRBV6-5 and TRBJ1-2; 7 nucleotides match TRBD1. This CDR3 is built from 14 residues. V shed 0 bases and J 8 bases; nucleotides not matched to a gene: 6. Germline assignment: CDR1 MNHEY and CDR2 SVGAGI. The CDR3 DNA sequence: TGTGCCAGCAGTTACTCTACAGGGGCCTGGGGCTACACCTTC. Protein: CASSYSTGAWGYTF.

The V gene is TRBV13, the J gene TRBJ1-1; no reliable D call. This CDR3 region has 12 residues. From germline, CDR1 is PRHDT and CDR2 FYEKMQ (reference sequence). V was cut by 2 bases and J by 7 bases, with 8 bases left in between. The DNA of the CDR3 is TGTGCCAGCAGCTTACGCCACGGTGAAGCTTTCTTT. This translates into CASSLRHGEAFF.

V is TRBV30 and J is TRBJ2-5, with 14 bases lining up with TRBD2. Germline V gene lookup returns CDR1 GTSNPN and CDR2 SVGIG (reference sequence). The trim removed 2 bases at V and 4 bases at J, leaving 3 bases unmatched. The CDR3 is made up of 15 amino acids. The CDR3 spells CAWSRLAGGRETQYF. The CDR3 DNA is TGTGCCTGGAGTCGACTAGCGGGAGGGAGAGAGACCCAGTACTTC.

V and J are TRBV5-6 and TRBJ2-7; D is ambiguous. V lost 0 bases to trimming and J lost 2 bases, with 6 bases between them. CDR3 length: 13 amino acids. Per germline, CDR1 SGHDT and CDR2 YYEEEE. CDR3 residues: CASSLDVAYEQYF. The CDR3 bases are TGTGCCAGCAGCTTGGACGTAGCCTACGAGCAGTACTTC.

The chain couples TRBV6-5 to TRBJ1-2; tentative D call: TRBD1 (5 bases). The germline V and J ends were trimmed by 2 bases and 2 bases, with 15 bases remaining between them. This CDR3 is built from 16 residues. Germline values: CDR1 MNHEY, CDR2 SVGAGI. CDR3 nucleotide sequence: TGTGCCAGCAGTTACCCACTCAGGGAGGGGAACTATGGCTACACCTTC. Residues: CASSYPLREGNYGYTF.

CDR3 protein: CSAREASGYTF. As DNA, the CDR3 is TGCAGTGCTAGAGAGGCCTCTGGCTACACCTTC. The J gene is TRBJ1-2, the V gene TRBV20-1; D ambiguous. Germline lookup yields CDR1 DFQATT and CDR2 SNEGSKA (reference sequence). The germline V and J ends were trimmed by 0 bases and 7 bases, with 6 bases remaining between them. This CDR3 region has 11 residues.

The chain links TRBV2 to TRBJ1-1; D perhaps matches TRBD1 (6 bases). V was cut by 7 bases and J by 7 bases, with 10 bases left in between. This CDR3 is built from 11 residues. Per the germline V gene, CDR1 is SNHLY and CDR2 is FYNNEI. CDR3 DNA sequence: TGTGCCAGCAAGGACAGATTTGAAGCTTTCTTT. Amino acids: CASKDRFEAFF.

The chain combines TRBV7-2 with TRBJ2-5; 10 bases agree with TRBD2. With the DNA end fitting TRBJ2-7 better, the J assignment may be wrong. The CDR3 contains 14 residues. Germline-derived CDR1 and CDR2 are SGHTA and FQGNSA. The CDR3 sequence: CASSWTSGTYEQYF. The CDR3 DNA reads as TGTGCCAGCAGCTGGACTAGCGGAACCTACGAGCAGTACTTC.

The chain employs TRBV7-3 and TRBJ2-1; TRBD2 aligns across 7 bases. CDR1 SGHTA and CDR2 FQGTGA come from the germline V gene. Germline trimming cut 6 bases from V and 5 bases from J; bases unmatched to any gene: 10. The CDR3 spans 15 residues. This CDR3 reads CASRGGDYRHNEQFF. The CDR3 DNA is TGTGCCAGCAGGGGGGGGGACTACCGACACAATGAGCAGTTCTTC.

The chain couples TRBV5-6 to TRBJ2-1; 9 bases are a match to TRBD1. J was trimmed by 15 bases and V by 4 bases; bases with no gene match: 17. Germline-derived CDR1 and CDR2 are SGHDT and YYEEEE. The CDR3 has 15 residues. The CDR3 DNA sequence: TGTGCCAGCAGCCCGGCCGGGACAGGGTGGGTAATAATGTTCTTC. This codes for CASSPAGTGWVIMFF.

V gene TRBV6-5 combines with J gene TRBJ2-3; 7 bases agree with TRBD1. CDR1 and CDR2 from the germline V gene are MNHEY and SVGAGI. Trimming at V came to 2 bases and at J to 2 bases, leaving 4 bases not matched to a gene. There are 15 residues in the CDR3. The CDR3 protein is CASSYRGQNTDTQYF. The CDR3 DNA sequence: TGTGCCAGCAGTTACAGGGGACAGAACACAGATACGCAGTATTTT.

The chain couples TRBV27 to TRBJ2-1; the D gene is possibly TRBD2 (5 bases). The CDR3 loop spans 15 amino acids. In germline, CDR1 is MNHEY, CDR2 SMNVEV (reference sequence). The V end lost 5 bases, the J end lost 0 bases, and 11 bases lay between the germline ends. This chain's CDR3 is CASSDRGPSYNEQFF. The CDR3 bases are TGTGCCAGCAGTGACCGGGGTCCCTCCTACAATGAGCAGTTCTTC.

The chain carries TRBV2 and TRBJ2-7; 7 bases are shared with TRBD1. Germline assignment: CDR1 SNHLY and CDR2 FYNNEI. V shed 7 bases, J shed 3 bases, and the junction held 3 bases outside the gene matches. The CDR3 length is 12 residues. The CDR3 here is CASKDRIYEQYF. DNA for the CDR3: TGTGCCAGCAAGGACAGGATCTACGAGCAGTACTTC.

This chain connects TRBV15 to TRBJ1-5; 7 nucleotides agree with TRBD1. CDR3 size: 16 residues. Germline V gene lookup returns CDR1 LNHNV and CDR2 YYDKDF (reference sequence). V was clipped by 5 bases and J by 5 bases; unmatched bases: 12. The CDR3 loop reads CATSGRDSPLYQPQHF. For the CDR3, the DNA is TGTGCCACCAGCGGTCGGGACAGCCCCTTATATCAGCCCCAGCATTTT.

J is TRBJ1-2 and V is TRBV19, with 7 bases lining up with TRBD1. V was pared by 11 bases and J by 6 bases, with 6 bases of the junction left unmatched. Per the germline V gene, CDR1 is LNHDA and CDR2 is SQIVND (reference sequence). The CDR3 has 11 residues. Written as DNA, the CDR3 is TGTGCCCTTCGGCAGGGGGATGGCTACACCTTC. Protein product: CALRQGDGYTF.

The chain carries TRBV28 and TRBJ2-1; D uncertain. The CDR3 contains 15 residues. Germline assignment: CDR1 MDHEN and CDR2 SYDVKM. Trimming left V 4 bases short and J 4 bases short, with 14 bases between. CDR3 coding DNA: TGTGCCAGCAGTTCTCAGGTTCCGTCTTACAATGAGCAGTTCTTC. Protein: CASSSQVPSYNEQFF.